These 20 T cell receptor beta chains were all obtained from the same sample, sequenced in a study of T cell responses to AZD1222 COVID-19 vaccine. Repertoires were generated with immunoSEQ multiplex PCR, while TCRdb's copy carries only in-frame clones and drops some. The sample lists roughly 120,000 clones, roughly 94% seen once, with roughly 7.2% in the top ten. The material sequenced was peripheral blood, taken on day 0 of AZD1222 vaccination. Receptor source: an adult in good health.

The chain employs TRBV4-2 and TRBJ1-2; 8 bases agree with TRBD1. This CDR3 region has 12 residues. V was pared by 10 bases and J by 3 bases, with 4 bases of the junction left unmatched. Germline V CDR1 and CDR2: LGHNA, YNFKEQ. As DNA, the CDR3 is TGTGCCATTTCAGGGGGCGACTATGGCTACACCTTC. This sequence encodes CAISGGDYGYTF.

Notes on this clone: This CDR3 fails to terminate in the conserved phenylalanine or tryptophan, so it likely reflects a read error. The chain uses TRBV28 and TRBJ1-2; D remains ambiguous. CDR1 and CDR2 from the germline V gene are MDHEN and SYDVKM. This CDR3 comprises 14 residues. Trimming removed 3 bases at V and 2 bases at J, with 10 bases between. The CDR3 loop is CASSLEHGNYGYTL. The DNA for the CDR3 is TGTGCCAGCAGTTTGGAGCACGGAAACTATGGCTACACCCTC.

The chain links TRBV29-1 to TRBJ2-7; the D gene is possibly TRBD1 (6 bases). Germline assignment: CDR1 SQVTM and CDR2 ANQGSEA. This CDR3 has 12 residues. With 7 bases removed from V and 2 bases from J, the gap between germline ends came to 12 bases. The CDR3 is CSAEQGTYEQYF. In DNA, the CDR3 is TGCAGCGCCGAGCAGGGGACCTACGAGCAGTACTTC.

The CDR3 DNA is TGTGCCAGCAGTGTATCCGGGACAGCGAGTGGCTACACCTTC. Its protein product is CASSVSGTASGYTF. The chain has TRBV2 and TRBJ1-2, with TRBD1 matching 7 bases. The CDR3 extends over 14 amino acids. Germline V gene lookup returns CDR1 SNHLY and CDR2 FYNNEI. Trimming cost V 4 bases and J 7 bases; bases outside gene matches: 9.

V gene TRBV9 combines with J gene TRBJ1-3; the D gene is possibly TRBD1 (5 bases). The CDR3 has 15 residues. Germline lookup yields CDR1 SGDLS and CDR2 YYNGEE. The ends were cut back, 3 bases at V and 8 bases at J, with 18 bases in the middle. CDR3: CASSAGRSTRDTIYF. Written as DNA, the CDR3 is TGTGCCAGCAGCGCGGGACGGTCAACCAGGGACACCATATATTTT.

The chain employs TRBV7-9 and TRBJ2-3; D possibly corresponds to TRBD1 (5 bases). Germline V gene data show CDR1 as SEHNR and CDR2 as FQNEAQ (reference sequence). The V gene lost 3 bases and the J gene lost 1 base, with 5 bases spanning the gap. The CDR3 covers 13 residues. The CDR3 protein is CASSFRGTDTQYF. Written as DNA, the CDR3 is TGTGCCAGCAGCTTCAGGGGCACAGATACGCAGTATTTT.

As DNA, the CDR3 is TGTGCCAGCAGTTTATCGAGGACAGGGGGCACTGAAGCTTTCTTT. Translated, it gives CASSLSRTGGTEAFF. The chain has TRBV27 and TRBJ1-1, with TRBD1 matching over 10 bases. Germline V lookup: CDR1 MNHEY, CDR2 SMNVEV (reference sequence). The CDR3 loop spans 15 amino acids. The V and J ends lost 0 bases and 4 bases, in that order; junction bases with no gene match: 2.

The chain carries TRBV2 and TRBJ1-2, with 7 bases aligning to TRBD1. Germline loops: CDR1 SNHLY, CDR2 FYNNEI. The CDR3 spans 14 residues. V trimming: 6 bases; J trimming: 5 bases; junction bases outside the gene matches: 9. The CDR3 region has the DNA TGTGCCAGCAGGGACGACAGGGCCATGTATGGCTACACCTTC. Translated: CASRDDRAMYGYTF.

The table lists this clone with a count of one. The chain has TRBV10-2 and TRBJ2-3; D uncertain. The V and J ends lost 5 bases and 2 bases respectively, with 11 bases between them. This CDR3 is 14 amino acids long. Germline V gives CDR1 WSHSY, CDR2 SAAADI. CDR3 sequence: CASSQFGSTDTQYF. CDR3 DNA: TGCGCCAGCAGTCAGTTTGGTTCCACAGATACGCAGTATTTT.

This clone was counted once. The genes are TRBV19 and TRBJ1-2; TRBD1 matches 7 bases. CDR1 LNHDA and CDR2 SQIVND come from the germline V gene (reference sequence). The CDR3 runs 10 residues. Trimming cost V 10 bases and J 6 bases; bases outside gene matches: 2. The CDR3 sequence is CATRGHGYTF. CDR3 in DNA: TGTGCCACGAGGGGGCATGGCTACACCTTC.

CDR3 protein: CASSSPTGTLGTNEQFF. CDR3 bases: TGTGCCAGCAGTTCACCGACCGGGACTCTCGGCACCAATGAGCAGTTCTTC. The chain combines TRBV28 with TRBJ2-1; weak D call: TRBD2 (6 bases). The CDR3 consists of 17 residues. Germline V lookup: CDR1 MDHEN, CDR2 SYDVKM. V gave up 4 bases and J gave up 6 bases, with 22 bases separating them.

The rearrangement uses TRBV6-2 or TRBV6-3 and TRBJ1-1, with 7 bases that match TRBD1. V shed 6 bases and J 4 bases; nucleotides not matched to a gene: 8. The CDR3 contains 14 residues. Germline V lookup: CDR1 MNHEY, CDR2 SVGEGT. The CDR3, as DNA: TGTGCCAGCAGCCCCGACAGGGATGGCACTGAAGCTTTCTTT. It encodes CASSPDRDGTEAFF.

V and J are TRBV30 and TRBJ2-5; 8 positions match TRBD2. V shed 1 base and J 9 bases; nucleotides not matched to a gene: 7. From germline, CDR1 is GTSNPN and CDR2 SVGIG (reference sequence). The CDR3 consists of 13 residues. CDR3 DNA sequence: TGTGCCTGGAGTGAGGAAGCGGGAGTATCCCAGTACTTC. Translated, it gives CAWSEEAGVSQYF.

V and J are TRBV18 and TRBJ2-1; D might be TRBD2 (6 bases). Germline V gene sequence: CDR1 KGHSH, CDR2 LQKENI. The CDR3 runs to 14 residues. V was trimmed by 6 bases and J by 7 bases, leaving 16 bases between them. The DNA of the CDR3 is TGTGCCAGCTCTTCTGGGCCCGGGAGAAATGAGCAGTTCTTC. Its protein product is CASSSGPGRNEQFF. Full variable domain (outside the CDR3, taken from reference TRBV18 and TRBJ2-1): NAGVMQNPRHLVRRRGQEARLRCSPMKGHSHVYWYRQLPEEGLKFMVYLQKENIIDESGMPKERFSAEFPKEGPSILRIQQVVRGDSAAYFCASSSGPGRNEQFFGPGTRLTVL.

The V call is TRBV3-1 (or the pseudogene TRBV3-2), the J call TRBJ2-1; no definite D call. This CDR3 region has 15 residues. Trimming left V 1 base short and J 6 bases short, with 13 bases between. The germline V gene encodes CDR1 LGHDT and CDR2 YNNKEL (reference sequence). DNA of the CDR3: TGTGCCAGCAGCCAAGTGTGGGTAGAAGGCAATGAGCAGTTCTTC. Translation: CASSQVWVEGNEQFF.

J is TRBJ1-2 and V is TRBV27, with D possibly being TRBD1 (6 bases). V was shortened by 5 bases and J by 4 bases, with 17 bases between the two germline ends. CDR3 size: 15 residues. CDR1 MNHEY and CDR2 SMNVEV come from the germline V gene (reference sequence). The CDR3 spells CASSTRQDRTYGYTF. DNA for the CDR3: TGTGCCAGCAGTACCCGACAGGACCGAACCTATGGCTACACCTTC.

This chain joins TRBV6-1 and TRBJ1-1; the D is unclear. V was pared by 0 bases and J by 0 bases, with 11 bases between. This CDR3 contains 16 residues. Germline V gene data show CDR1 as MNHNS and CDR2 as SASEGT. CDR3 in amino acids: CASSEAQPGLNTEAFF. As DNA, the CDR3 is TGTGCCAGCAGTGAAGCGCAGCCAGGCCTGAACACTGAAGCTTTCTTT.

V gene TRBV19 combines with J gene TRBJ1-4, with D possibly TRBD1 on 6 matching bases. Germline V gene lookup returns CDR1 LNHDA and CDR2 SQIVND (reference sequence). Trimming removed 5 bases from V and 1 base from J, with 17 bases in between. This CDR3 spans 17 amino acids. CDR3 residues: CASSPPRGGRTNEKLFF. DNA of the CDR3: TGTGCCAGTAGTCCCCCACGAGGGGGTAGAACTAATGAAAAACTGTTTTTT.

The CDR3 nucleotides read TGTGCCAGCGGACTTGCCTACGAGCAGTACTTC. The encoded protein is CASGLAYEQYF. V usage is TRBV28 and J usage is TRBJ2-7; D possibly corresponds to TRBD2 (5 bases). Germline V CDR1 and CDR2: MDHEN, SYDVKM. Trimming removed 8 bases at V and 2 bases at J, with 7 bases between. The CDR3 is made up of 11 amino acids. Looking up the rest from reference TRBV28 and TRBJ2-7 gives the full variable domain: DVKVTQSSRYLVKRTGEKVFLECVQDMDHENMFWYRQDPGLGLRLIYFSYDVKMKEKGDIPEGYSVSREKKERFSLILESASTNQTSMYLCASGLAYEQYFGPGTRLTVT.

CDR3 coding DNA: TGTGCCAGTGGGATGAACACTGAAGCTTTCTTT. This encodes CASGMNTEAFF. The genes are TRBV2 and TRBJ1-1; D ambiguous. Trimming pared 9 bases from V and 0 bases from J, leaving 5 bases between. The CDR3 covers 11 residues. CDR1 SNHLY and CDR2 FYNNEI come from the germline V gene.